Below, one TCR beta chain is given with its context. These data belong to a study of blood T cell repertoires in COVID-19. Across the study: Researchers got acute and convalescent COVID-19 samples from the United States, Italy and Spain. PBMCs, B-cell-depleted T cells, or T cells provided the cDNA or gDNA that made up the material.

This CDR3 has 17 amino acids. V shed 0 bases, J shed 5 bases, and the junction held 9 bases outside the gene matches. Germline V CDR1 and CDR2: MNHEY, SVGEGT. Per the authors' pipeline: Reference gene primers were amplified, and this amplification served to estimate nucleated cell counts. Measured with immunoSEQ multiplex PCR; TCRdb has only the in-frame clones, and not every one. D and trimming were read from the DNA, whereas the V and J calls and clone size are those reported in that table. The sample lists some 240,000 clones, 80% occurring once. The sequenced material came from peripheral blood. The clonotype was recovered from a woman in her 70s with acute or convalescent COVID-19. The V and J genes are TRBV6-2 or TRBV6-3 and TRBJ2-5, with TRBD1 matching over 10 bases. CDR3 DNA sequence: TGTGCCAGCAGTTACTCACCCGGACAGGGGGACGTGGAGACCCAGTACTTC. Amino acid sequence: CASSYSPGQGDVETQYF.